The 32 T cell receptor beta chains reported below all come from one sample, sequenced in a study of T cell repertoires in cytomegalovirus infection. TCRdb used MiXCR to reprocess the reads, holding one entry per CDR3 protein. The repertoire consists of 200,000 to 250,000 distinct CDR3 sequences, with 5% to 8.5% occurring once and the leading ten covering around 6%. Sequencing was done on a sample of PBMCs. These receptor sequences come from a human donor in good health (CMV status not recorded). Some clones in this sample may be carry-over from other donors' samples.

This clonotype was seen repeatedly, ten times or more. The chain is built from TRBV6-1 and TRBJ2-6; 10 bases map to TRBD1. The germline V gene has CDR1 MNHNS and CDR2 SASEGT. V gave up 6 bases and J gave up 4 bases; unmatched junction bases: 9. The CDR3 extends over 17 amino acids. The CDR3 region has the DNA TGTGCCAGCAGCTTCGGGACAGGGGTTTCCGGGGCCAACGTCCTGACTTTC. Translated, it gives CASSFGTGVSGANVLTF.

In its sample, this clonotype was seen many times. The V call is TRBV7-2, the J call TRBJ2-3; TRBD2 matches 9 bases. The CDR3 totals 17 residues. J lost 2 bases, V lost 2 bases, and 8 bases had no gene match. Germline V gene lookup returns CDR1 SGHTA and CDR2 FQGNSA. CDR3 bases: TGTGCCAGCAGCTTACGAGGAGCGGGGGGCCACACAGATACGCAGTATTTT. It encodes CASSLRGAGGHTDTQYF.

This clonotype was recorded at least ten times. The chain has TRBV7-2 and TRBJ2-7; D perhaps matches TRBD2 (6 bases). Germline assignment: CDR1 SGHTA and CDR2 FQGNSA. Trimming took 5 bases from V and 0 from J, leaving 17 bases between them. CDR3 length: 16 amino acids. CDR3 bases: TGTGCCAGCAGCCATGGGCGGGACGGTAGCTCCTACGAGCAGTACTTC. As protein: CASSHGRDGSSYEQYF.

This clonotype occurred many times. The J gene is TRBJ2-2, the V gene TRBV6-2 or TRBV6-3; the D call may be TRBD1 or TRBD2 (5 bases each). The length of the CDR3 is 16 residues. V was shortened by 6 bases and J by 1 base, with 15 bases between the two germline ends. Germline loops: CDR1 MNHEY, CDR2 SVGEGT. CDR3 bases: TGTGCCAGCAGAGACCGACGGGGCGGGAACACCGGGGAGCTGTTTTTT. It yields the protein CASRDRRGGNTGELFF.

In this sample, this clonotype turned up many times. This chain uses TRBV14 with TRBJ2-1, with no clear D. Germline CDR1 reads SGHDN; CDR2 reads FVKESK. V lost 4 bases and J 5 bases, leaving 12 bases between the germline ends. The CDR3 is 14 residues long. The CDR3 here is CASSLRTYHNEQFF. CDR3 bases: TGTGCCAGCAGCCTCCGGACGTACCACAATGAGCAGTTCTTC.

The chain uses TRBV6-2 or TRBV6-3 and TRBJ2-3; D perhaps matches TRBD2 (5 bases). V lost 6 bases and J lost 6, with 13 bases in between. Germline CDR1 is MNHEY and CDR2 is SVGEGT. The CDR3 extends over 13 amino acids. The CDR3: CASSPLLADTQYF. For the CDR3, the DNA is TGTGCCAGCAGCCCTCTTCTAGCTGATACGCAGTATTTT.

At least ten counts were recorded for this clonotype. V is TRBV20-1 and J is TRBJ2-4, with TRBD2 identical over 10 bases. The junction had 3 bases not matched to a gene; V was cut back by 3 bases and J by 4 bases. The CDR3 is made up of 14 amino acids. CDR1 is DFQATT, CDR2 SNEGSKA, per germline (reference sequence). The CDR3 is CSASTLAGKNIQYF. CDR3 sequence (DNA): TGCAGTGCTAGCACACTAGCGGGGAAAAACATTCAGTACTTC.

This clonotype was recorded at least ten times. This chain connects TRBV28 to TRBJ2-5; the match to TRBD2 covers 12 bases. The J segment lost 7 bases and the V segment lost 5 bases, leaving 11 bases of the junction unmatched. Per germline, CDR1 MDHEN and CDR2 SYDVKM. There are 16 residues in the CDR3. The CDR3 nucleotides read TGTGCCAGCAGTCCCTTGACTAGCGGGGGAAGGGTGACCCAGTACTTC. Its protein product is CASSPLTSGGRVTQYF.

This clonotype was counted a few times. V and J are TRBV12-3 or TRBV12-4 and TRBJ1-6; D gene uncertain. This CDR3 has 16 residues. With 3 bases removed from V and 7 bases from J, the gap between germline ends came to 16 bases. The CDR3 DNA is TGTGCCAGCAGTTTTCGGCTACCCCTAGGCAATTCACCCCTCCACTTT. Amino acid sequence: CASSFRLPLGNSPLHF.

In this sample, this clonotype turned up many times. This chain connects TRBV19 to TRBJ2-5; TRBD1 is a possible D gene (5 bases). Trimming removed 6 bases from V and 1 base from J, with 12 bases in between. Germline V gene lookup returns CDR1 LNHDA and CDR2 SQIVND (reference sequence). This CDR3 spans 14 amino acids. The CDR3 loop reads CASRPDTFQETQYF. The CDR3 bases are TGTGCCAGTAGACCGGACACGTTCCAAGAGACCCAGTACTTC.

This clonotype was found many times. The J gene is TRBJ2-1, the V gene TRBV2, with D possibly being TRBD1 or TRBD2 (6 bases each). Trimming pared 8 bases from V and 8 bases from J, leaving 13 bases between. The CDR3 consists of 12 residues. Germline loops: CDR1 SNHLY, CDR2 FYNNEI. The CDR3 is CASGEEGDEQFF. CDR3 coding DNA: TGTGCCAGCGGCGAGGAGGGGGATGAGCAGTTCTTC.

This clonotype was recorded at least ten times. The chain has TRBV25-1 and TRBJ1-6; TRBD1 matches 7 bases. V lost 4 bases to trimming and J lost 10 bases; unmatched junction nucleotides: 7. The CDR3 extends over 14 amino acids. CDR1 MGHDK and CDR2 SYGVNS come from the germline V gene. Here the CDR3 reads CASSGVQGDSPLHF. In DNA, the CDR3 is TGTGCCAGCAGTGGAGTCCAGGGGGACTCACCCCTCCACTTT.

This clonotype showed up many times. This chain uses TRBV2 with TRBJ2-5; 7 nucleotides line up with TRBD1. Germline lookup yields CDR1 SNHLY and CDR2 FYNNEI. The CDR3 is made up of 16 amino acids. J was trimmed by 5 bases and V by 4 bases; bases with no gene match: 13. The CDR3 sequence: CASSVKSRGRGETQYF. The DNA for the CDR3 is TGTGCCAGCAGTGTCAAGAGTAGGGGGCGCGGGGAGACCCAGTACTTC.

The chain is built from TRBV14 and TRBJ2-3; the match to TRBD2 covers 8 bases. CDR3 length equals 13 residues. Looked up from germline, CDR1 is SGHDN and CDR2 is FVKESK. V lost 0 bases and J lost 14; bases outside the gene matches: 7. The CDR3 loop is CASSQEGGGGRYF. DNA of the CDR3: TGTGCCAGCAGCCAAGAAGGCGGCGGGGGGAGGTATTTT.

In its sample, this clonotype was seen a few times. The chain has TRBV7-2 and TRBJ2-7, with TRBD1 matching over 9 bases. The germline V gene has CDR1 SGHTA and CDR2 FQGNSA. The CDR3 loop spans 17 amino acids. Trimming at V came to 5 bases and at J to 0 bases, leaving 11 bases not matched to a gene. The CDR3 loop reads CASSRSPGTGRSYEQYF. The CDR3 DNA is TGTGCCAGCAGCAGATCTCCCGGGACAGGGCGCTCCTACGAGCAGTACTTC.

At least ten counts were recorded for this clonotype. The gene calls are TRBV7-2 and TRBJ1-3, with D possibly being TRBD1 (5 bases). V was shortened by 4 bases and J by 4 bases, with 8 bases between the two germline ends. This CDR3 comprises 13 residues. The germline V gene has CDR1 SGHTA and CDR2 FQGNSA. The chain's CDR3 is CASSSTVGNTIYF. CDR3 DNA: TGTGCCAGCAGCTCGACAGTCGGAAACACCATATATTTT.

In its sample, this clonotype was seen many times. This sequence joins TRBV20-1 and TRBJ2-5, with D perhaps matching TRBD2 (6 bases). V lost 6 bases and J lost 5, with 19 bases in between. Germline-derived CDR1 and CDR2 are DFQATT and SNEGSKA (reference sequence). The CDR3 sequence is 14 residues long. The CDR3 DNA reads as TGCAGTGCGGAGGACTCGGGCGGAGGGGAGACCCAGTACTTC. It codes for CSAEDSGGGETQYF.

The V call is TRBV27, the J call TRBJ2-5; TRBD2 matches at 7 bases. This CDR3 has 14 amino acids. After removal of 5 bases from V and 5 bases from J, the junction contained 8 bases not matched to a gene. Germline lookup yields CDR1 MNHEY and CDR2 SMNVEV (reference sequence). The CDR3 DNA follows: TGTGCCAGCAGTCCGGGACTATCCGGCGAGACCCAGTACTTC. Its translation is CASSPGLSGETQYF.

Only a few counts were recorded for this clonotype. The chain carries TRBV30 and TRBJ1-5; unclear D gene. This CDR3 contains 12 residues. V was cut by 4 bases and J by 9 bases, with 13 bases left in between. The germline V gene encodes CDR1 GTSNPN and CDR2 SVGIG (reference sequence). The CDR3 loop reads CAWKSDDGPQHF. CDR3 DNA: TGTGCCTGGAAGAGTGACGATGGGCCCCAGCATTTT.

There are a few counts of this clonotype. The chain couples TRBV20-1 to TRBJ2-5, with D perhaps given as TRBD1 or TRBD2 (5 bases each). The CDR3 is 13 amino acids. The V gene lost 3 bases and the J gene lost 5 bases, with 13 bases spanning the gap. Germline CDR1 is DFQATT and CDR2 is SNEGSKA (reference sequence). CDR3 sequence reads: CSASRVGEETQYF. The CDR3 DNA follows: TGCAGTGCTAGCAGGGTTGGGGAGGAGACCCAGTACTTC.

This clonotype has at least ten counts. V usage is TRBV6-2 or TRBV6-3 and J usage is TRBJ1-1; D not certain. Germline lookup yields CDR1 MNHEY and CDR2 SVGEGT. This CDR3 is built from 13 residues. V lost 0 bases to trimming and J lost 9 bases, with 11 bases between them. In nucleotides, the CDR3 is TGTGCCAGCAGTTACTCGTGGCCCCCAAAAGCTTTCTTT. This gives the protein CASSYSWPPKAFF.

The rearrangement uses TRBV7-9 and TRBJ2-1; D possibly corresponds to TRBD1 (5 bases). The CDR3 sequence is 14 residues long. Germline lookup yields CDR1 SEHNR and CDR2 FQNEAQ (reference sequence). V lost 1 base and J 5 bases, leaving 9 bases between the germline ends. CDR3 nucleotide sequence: TGTGCCAGCAGCTTAGAGGGGCTAAACAATGAGCAGTTCTTC. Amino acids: CASSLEGLNNEQFF.

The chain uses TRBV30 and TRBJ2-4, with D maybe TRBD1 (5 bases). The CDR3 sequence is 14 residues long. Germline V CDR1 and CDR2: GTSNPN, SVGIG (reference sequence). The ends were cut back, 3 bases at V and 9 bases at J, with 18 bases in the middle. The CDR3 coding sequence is TGTGCCTGGAGCCCGCAGGGTTTTCATGCCATTCAGTACTTC. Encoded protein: CAWSPQGFHAIQYF.

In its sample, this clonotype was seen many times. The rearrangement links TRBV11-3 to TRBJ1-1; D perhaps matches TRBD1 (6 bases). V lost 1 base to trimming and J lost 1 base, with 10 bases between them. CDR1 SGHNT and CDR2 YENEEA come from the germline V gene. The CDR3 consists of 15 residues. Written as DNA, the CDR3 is TGTGCCAGCAGCTTAGGAGGACAGCCGAACACTGAAGCTTTCTTT. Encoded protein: CASSLGGQPNTEAFF.

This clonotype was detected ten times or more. The CDR3, as DNA: TGCAGCGTTGAAGATCCTCCTCGCCAAGAGACCCAGTACTTC. Amino acid sequence: CSVEDPPRQETQYF. The V call is TRBV29-1, the J call TRBJ2-5; D not resolved. The V end was cut by 0 bases, the J end by 1 base, with 9 bases between. The germline CDR1 and CDR2 sequences are SQVTM and ANQGSEA. This CDR3 spans 14 amino acids.

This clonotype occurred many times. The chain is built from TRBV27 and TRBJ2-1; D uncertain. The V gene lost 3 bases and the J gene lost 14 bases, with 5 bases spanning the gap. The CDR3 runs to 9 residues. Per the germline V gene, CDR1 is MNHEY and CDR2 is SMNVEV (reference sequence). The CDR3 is CASSLLEFF. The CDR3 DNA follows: TGTGCCAGCAGTTTGTTGGAGTTCTTC.

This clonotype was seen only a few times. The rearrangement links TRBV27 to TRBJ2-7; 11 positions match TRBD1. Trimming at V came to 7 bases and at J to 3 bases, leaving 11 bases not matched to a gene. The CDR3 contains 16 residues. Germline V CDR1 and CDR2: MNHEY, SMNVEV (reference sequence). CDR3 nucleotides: TGTGCCAGCACTCCTCTTCGGACAGGGGGCCGCTACGAGCAGTACTTC. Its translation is CASTPLRTGGRYEQYF.

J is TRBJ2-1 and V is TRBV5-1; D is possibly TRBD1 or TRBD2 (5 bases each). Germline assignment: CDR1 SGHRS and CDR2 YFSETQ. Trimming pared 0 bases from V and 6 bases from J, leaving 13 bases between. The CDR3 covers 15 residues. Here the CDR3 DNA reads TGCGCCAGCAGCTTGGGTAGGGGAGAAAGCAATGAGCAGTTCTTC. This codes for CASSLGRGESNEQFF.

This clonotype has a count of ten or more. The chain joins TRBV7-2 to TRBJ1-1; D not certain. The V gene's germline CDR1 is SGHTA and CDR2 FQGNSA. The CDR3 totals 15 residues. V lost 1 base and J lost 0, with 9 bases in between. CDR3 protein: CASSLVNDLNTEAFF. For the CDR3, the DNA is TGTGCCAGCAGCTTAGTTAATGACTTGAACACTGAAGCTTTCTTT.

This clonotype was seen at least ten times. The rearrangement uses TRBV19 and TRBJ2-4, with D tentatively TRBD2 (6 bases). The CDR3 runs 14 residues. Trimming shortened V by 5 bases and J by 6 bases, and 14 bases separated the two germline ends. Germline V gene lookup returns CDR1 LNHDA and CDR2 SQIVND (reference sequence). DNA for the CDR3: TGTGCCAGTAGTCTGCCGGGTAGCGGAAACATTCAGTACTTC. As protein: CASSLPGSGNIQYF.

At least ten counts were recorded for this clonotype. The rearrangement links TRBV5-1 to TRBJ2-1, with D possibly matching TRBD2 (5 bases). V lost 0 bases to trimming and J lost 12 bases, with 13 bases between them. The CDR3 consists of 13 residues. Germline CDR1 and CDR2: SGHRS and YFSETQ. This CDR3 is CASSLERAEVQFF. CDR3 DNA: TGCGCCAGCAGCTTGGAGAGGGCTGAGGTGCAGTTCTTC.

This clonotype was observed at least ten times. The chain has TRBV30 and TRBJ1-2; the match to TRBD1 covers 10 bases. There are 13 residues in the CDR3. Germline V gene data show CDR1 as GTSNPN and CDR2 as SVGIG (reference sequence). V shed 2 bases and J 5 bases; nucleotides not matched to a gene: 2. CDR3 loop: CAWSPGQGYGYTF. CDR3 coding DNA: TGTGCCTGGAGTCCGGGACAGGGGTATGGCTACACCTTC.